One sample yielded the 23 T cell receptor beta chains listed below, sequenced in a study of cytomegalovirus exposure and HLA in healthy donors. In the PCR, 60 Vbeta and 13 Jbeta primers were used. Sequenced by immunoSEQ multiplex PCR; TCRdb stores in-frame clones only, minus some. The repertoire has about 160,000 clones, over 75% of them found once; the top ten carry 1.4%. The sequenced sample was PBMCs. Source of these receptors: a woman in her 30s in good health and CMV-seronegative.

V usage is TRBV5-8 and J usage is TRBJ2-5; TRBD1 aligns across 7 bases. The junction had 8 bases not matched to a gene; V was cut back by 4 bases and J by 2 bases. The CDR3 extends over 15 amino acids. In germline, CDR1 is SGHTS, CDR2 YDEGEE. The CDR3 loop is CASSQRGQRQETQYF. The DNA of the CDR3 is TGTGCCAGCAGCCAGAGGGGGCAGCGGCAAGAGACCCAGTACTTC.

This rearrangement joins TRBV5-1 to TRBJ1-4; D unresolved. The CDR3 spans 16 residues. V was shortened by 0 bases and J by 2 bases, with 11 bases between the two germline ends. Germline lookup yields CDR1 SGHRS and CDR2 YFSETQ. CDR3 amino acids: CASSLDSGSTNEKLFF. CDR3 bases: TGCGCCAGCAGCTTGGATTCGGGATCGACTAATGAAAAACTGTTTTTT.

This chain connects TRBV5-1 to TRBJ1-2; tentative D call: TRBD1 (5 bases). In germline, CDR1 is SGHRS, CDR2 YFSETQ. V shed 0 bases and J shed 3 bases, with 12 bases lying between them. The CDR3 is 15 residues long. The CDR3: CASSLDVGGDYGYTF. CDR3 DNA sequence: TGCGCCAGCAGCTTGGATGTCGGGGGGGACTATGGCTACACCTTC.

The CDR3 DNA reads as TGTGCCAGCAGCTTCGGACTAGCGGGGGCGACCGGGGCCTACGAGCAGTACTTC. Amino acids: CASSFGLAGATGAYEQYF. The chain couples TRBV5-6 to TRBJ2-7; 13 positions agree with TRBD2. The CDR3 length is 18 residues. V shed 2 bases, J shed 2 bases, and the junction held 10 bases outside the gene matches. Germline V gives CDR1 SGHDT, CDR2 YYEEEE.

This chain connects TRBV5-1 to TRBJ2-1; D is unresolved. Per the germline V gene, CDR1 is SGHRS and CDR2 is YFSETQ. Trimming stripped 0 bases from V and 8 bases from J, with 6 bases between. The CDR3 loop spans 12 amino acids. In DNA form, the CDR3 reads TGCGCCAGCAGCTTGGGGTCGGATGAGCAGTTCTTC. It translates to CASSLGSDEQFF. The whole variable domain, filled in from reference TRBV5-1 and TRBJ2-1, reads KAGVTQTPRYLIKTRGQQVTLSCSPISGHRSVSWYQQTPGQGLQFLFEYFSETQRNKGNFPGRFSGRQFSNSRSEMNVSTLELGDSALYLCASSLGSDEQFFGPGTRLTVL.

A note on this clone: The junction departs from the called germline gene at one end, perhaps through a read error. CDR3 DNA sequence: TGTTCCAGCAGCTTAAAGGGGGCGTTGACTGGGGCCAACGTCCTGACTTTC. The encoded protein is CSSSLKGALTGANVLTF. The rearrangement uses TRBV7-9 and TRBJ2-6; 7 nucleotides match TRBD1. The CDR3 has 17 amino acids. Germline V gene sequence: CDR1 SEHNR, CDR2 FQNEAQ (reference sequence).

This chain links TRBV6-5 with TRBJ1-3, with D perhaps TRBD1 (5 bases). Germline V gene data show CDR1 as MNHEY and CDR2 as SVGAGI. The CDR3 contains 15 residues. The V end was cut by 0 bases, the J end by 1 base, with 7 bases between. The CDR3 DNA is TGTGCCAGCAGTTACTCGGGGGGATCTGGAAACACCATATATTTT. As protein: CASSYSGGSGNTIYF.

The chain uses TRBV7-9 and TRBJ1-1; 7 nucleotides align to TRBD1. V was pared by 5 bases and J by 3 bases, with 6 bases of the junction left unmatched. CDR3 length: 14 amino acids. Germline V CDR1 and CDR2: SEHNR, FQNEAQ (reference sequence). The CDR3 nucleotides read TGTGCCAGCAGCCGATCCGGGACAGACACTGAAGCTTTCTTT. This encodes CASSRSGTDTEAFF.

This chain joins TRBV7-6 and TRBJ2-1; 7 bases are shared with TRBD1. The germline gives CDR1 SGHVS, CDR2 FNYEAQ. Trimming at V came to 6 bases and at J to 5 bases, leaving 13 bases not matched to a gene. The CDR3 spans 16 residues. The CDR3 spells CASSLTPGQSNNEQFF. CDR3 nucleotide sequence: TGTGCCAGCAGTTTAACCCCGGGACAGTCAAACAATGAGCAGTTCTTC.

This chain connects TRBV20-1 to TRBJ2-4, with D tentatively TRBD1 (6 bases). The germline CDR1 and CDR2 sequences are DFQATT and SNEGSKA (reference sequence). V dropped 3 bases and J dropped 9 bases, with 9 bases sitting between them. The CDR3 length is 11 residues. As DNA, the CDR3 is TGCAGTGCTAGGTTGGGGGCCATTCAGTACTTC. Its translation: CSARLGAIQYF.

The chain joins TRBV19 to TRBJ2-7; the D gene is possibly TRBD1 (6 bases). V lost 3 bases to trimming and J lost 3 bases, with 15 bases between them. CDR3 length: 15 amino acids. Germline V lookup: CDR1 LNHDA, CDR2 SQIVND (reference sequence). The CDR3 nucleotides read TGTGCCAGTAGTATCGAGACGGGCAGGGGCTACGAGCAGTACTTC. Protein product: CASSIETGRGYEQYF.

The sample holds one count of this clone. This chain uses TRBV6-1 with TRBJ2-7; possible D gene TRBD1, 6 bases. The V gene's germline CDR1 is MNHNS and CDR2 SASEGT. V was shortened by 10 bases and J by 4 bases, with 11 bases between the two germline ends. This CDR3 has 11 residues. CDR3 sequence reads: CATGGQYEQYF. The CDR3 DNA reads TGTGCCACCGGAGGACAGTACGAGCAGTACTTC.

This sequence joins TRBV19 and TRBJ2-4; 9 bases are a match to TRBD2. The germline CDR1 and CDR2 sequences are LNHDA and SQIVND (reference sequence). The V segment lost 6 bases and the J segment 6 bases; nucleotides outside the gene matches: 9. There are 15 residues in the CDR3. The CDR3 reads CASRSLQAGGNIQYF. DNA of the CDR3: TGTGCCAGTAGAAGTCTTCAAGCGGGGGGAAACATTCAGTACTTC.

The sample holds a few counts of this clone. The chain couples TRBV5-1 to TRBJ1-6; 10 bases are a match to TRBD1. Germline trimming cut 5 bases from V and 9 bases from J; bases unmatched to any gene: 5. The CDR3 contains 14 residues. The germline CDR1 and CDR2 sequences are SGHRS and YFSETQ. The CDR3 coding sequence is TGCGCCAGCAGTTCCGACAGGGGGCTTTCACCCCTCCACTTT. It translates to CASSSDRGLSPLHF.

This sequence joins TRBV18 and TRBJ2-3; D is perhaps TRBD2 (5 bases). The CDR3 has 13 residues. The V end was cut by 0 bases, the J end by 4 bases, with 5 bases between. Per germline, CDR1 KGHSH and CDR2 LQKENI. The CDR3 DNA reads TGTGCCAGCTCACCACCTAGCGCAGATACGCAGTATTTT. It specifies CASSPPSADTQYF.

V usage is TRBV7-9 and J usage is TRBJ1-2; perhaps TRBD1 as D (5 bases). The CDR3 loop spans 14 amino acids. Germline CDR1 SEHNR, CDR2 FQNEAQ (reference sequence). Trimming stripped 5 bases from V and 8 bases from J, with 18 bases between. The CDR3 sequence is CASSRLGVSGGYTF. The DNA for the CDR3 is TGTGCCAGCAGCCGGCTAGGGGTTTCGGGCGGCTACACCTTC.

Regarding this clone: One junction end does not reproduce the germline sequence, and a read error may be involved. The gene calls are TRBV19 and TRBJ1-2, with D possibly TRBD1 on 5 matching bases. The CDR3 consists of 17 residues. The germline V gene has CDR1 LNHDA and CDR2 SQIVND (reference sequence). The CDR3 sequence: CASSPQLGSSGIYDYTF. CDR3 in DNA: TGTGCCAGTAGTCCCCAATTGGGTTCCTCAGGGATCTATGACTACACCTTC.

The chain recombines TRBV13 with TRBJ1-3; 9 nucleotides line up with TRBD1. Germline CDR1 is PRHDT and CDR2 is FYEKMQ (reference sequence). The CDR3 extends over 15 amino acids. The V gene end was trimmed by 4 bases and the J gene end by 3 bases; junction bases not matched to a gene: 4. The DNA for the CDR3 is TGTGCCAGCAGCTCACAGGACAGGGGTGGAAACACCATATATTTT. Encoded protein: CASSSQDRGGNTIYF.

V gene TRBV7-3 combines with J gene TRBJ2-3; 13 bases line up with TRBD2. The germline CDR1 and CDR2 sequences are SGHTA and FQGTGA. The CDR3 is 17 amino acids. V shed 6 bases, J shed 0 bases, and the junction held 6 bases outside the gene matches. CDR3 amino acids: CASSSGTSGASTDTQYF. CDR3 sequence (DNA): TGTGCCAGCAGTTCCGGGACTAGCGGGGCTAGCACAGATACGCAGTATTTT.

CDR3 residues: CASSDGTGGYGYTF. CDR3 bases: TGTGCCAGCAGTGACGGGACAGGGGGTTATGGCTACACCTTC. The chain couples TRBV6-4 to TRBJ1-2, with TRBD1 matching 11 bases. This CDR3 spans 14 amino acids. The germline V gene encodes CDR1 MRHNA and CDR2 SNTAGT. V lost 2 bases, J lost 5 bases, and 1 base stayed unmatched.

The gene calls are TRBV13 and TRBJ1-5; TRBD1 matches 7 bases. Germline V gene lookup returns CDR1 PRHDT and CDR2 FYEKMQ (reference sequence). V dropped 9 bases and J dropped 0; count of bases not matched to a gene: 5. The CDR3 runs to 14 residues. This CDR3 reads CASTGEHSNQPQHF. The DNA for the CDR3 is TGTGCCAGTACAGGGGAGCATAGCAATCAGCCCCAGCATTTT.

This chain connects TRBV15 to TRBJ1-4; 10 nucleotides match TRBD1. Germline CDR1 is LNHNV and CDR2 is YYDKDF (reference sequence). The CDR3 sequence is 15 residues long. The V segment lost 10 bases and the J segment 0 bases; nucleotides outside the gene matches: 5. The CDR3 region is CAIRDRGATNEKLFF. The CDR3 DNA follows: TGTGCCATCCGGGACAGGGGAGCAACTAATGAAAAACTGTTTTTT.

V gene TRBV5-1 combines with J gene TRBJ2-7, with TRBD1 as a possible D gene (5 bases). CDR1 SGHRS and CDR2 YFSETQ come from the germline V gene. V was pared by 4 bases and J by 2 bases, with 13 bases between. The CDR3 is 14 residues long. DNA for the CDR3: TGCGCCAGCAGCCCAGTAGACAGTACCTACGAGCAGTACTTC. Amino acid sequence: CASSPVDSTYEQYF.